The 22 T cell receptor beta chains listed next were all sequenced from one sample in a study of pediatric ulcerative colitis. The table came from immunoSEQ multiplex PCR; TCRdb's copy has only in-frame clones and leaves some out. The sample has about 60,000 clones, over 70% seen once. Sequencing was performed on blood. The receptors stem from a boy aged 5-17 years who was a control in a study of pediatric ulcerative colitis.

This chain uses TRBV2 with TRBJ2-1; 7 positions match TRBD1. This CDR3 contains 14 residues. V lost 6 bases to trimming and J lost 0 bases; unmatched junction nucleotides: 2. CDR1 SNHLY and CDR2 FYNNEI come from the germline V gene. The CDR3 bases are TGTGCCAGCAGGAGGGACAGCTCCTACAATGAGCAGTTCTTC. Encoded protein: CASRRDSSYNEQFF.

The J gene is TRBJ1-2, the V gene TRBV7-3; tentatively, D is TRBD1 (5 bases). V was pared by 2 bases and J by 5 bases, with 9 bases between. Germline V lookup: CDR1 SGHTA, CDR2 FQGTGA. This CDR3 region has 13 residues. For the CDR3, the DNA is TGTGCCAGCAGCTTAGGGGCAGAATATGGCTACACCTTC. Its translation is CASSLGAEYGYTF.

The chain recombines TRBV28 with TRBJ2-2; D remains ambiguous. The germline V gene encodes CDR1 MDHEN and CDR2 SYDVKM. CDR3 length: 14 residues. The ends were cut back, 3 bases at V and 2 bases at J, with 7 bases in the middle. DNA of the CDR3: TGTGCCAGCAGTTTGAACAGTAACACCGGGGAGCTGTTTTTT. This translates into CASSLNSNTGELFF.

This chain links TRBV7-8 with TRBJ2-3, with D uncertain. The CDR3 extends over 13 amino acids. V gave up 1 base and J gave up 4 bases, with 6 bases separating them. The germline V gene encodes CDR1 SGHVS and CDR2 FQNEAQ. For the CDR3, the DNA is TGTGCCAGCAGCTTAGGTAGCTCAGATACGCAGTATTTT. It is translated as CASSLGSSDTQYF.

This chain joins TRBV28 and TRBJ2-1; D is tentatively TRBD1 or TRBD2 (5 bases each). Germline values: CDR1 MDHEN, CDR2 SYDVKM. The CDR3 loop spans 15 amino acids. Trimming shortened V by 4 bases and J by 6 bases, and 16 bases separated the two germline ends. The CDR3 nucleotides are TGTGCCAGCAGTTCTACCGGGACCTTGGTCAATGAGCAGTTCTTC. This sequence encodes CASSSTGTLVNEQFF.

V and J are TRBV28 and TRBJ1-2, with D maybe TRBD1 (5 bases). The CDR3 consists of 16 residues. CDR1 and CDR2 (germline): MDHEN, SYDVKM. V was clipped by 4 bases and J by 4 bases, with 19 bases between them. CDR3 DNA: TGTGCCAGCAGTTACCCCCCGGGACGGCAAGCCTATGGCTACACCTTC. As protein: CASSYPPGRQAYGYTF.

The rearrangement links TRBV7-9 to TRBJ1-3; D unresolved. The germline V gene has CDR1 SEHNR and CDR2 FQNEAQ (reference sequence). V was shortened by 5 bases and J by 0 bases, with 8 bases between the two germline ends. The CDR3 spans 14 residues. The CDR3 protein is CASSLRASGNTIYF. For the CDR3, the DNA is TGTGCCAGCAGCCTACGGGCCTCTGGAAACACCATATATTTT.

This chain uses TRBV2 with TRBJ1-4; D may be TRBD1 (5 bases). CDR3 length: 16 residues. The germline CDR1 and CDR2 sequences are SNHLY and FYNNEI. Trimming stripped 3 bases from V and 6 bases from J, with 17 bases between. The DNA of the CDR3 is TGTGCCAGCAGTGACGAGACAGCCACACATGATGAAAAACTGTTTTTT. It yields the protein CASSDETATHDEKLFF.

This chain links TRBV6-1 with TRBJ2-5; D may be TRBD2 (6 bases). Trimming took 3 bases from V and 5 from J, leaving 16 bases between them. Germline lookup yields CDR1 MNHNS and CDR2 SASEGT. This CDR3 comprises 15 residues. The CDR3 DNA follows: TGTGCCAGCAGTGATAGGCAACGGGGGATGGAGACCCAGTACTTC. It translates to CASSDRQRGMETQYF.

This sequence joins TRBV13 and TRBJ2-7; D not certain. Germline assignment: CDR1 PRHDT and CDR2 FYEKMQ (reference sequence). The ends were cut back, 5 bases at V and 4 bases at J, with 21 bases in the middle. There are 16 residues in the CDR3. CDR3 sequence: CASSQFGRMVTYEQYF. Here the CDR3 DNA reads TGTGCCAGCAGCCAATTCGGACGGATGGTCACTTACGAGCAGTACTTC.

J is TRBJ2-2 and V is TRBV11-2; 9 positions agree with TRBD2. Unmatched junction bases numbered 9, after V lost 8 bases and J lost 2 bases. CDR3 length equals 16 residues. Looked up from germline, CDR1 is SGHAT and CDR2 is FQNNGV. CDR3 nucleotide sequence: TGTGCCAGCTTACGGCAGCGGGGGGCAAACACCGGGGAGCTGTTTTTT. This encodes CASLRQRGANTGELFF.

V is TRBV16 and J is TRBJ2-3, with TRBD1 identical over 8 bases. The germline CDR1 and CDR2 sequences are KGHSY and FQNENV. The CDR3 length is 14 residues. Unmatched junction bases numbered 4, after V lost 3 bases and J lost 5 bases. CDR3 in DNA: TGTGCCAGCAGCCAGTTAACAGGGGGAGATACGCAGTATTTT. The encoded protein is CASSQLTGGDTQYF. Full variable domain (outside the CDR3, taken from reference TRBV16 and TRBJ2-3): GEEVAQTPKHLVRGEGQKAKLYCAPIKGHSYVFWYQQVLKNEFKFLISFQNENVFDETGMPKERFSAKCLPNSPCSLEIQATKLEDSAVYFCASSQLTGGDTQYFGPGTRLTVL.

CDR3 loop: CASSGLVSNEQFF. The CDR3 DNA is TGTGCCAGCAGTGGTCTAGTTAGCAATGAGCAGTTCTTC. This rearrangement joins TRBV6-4 to TRBJ2-1; D remains unclear. Germline loops: CDR1 MRHNA, CDR2 SNTAGT. Trimming shortened V by 4 bases and J by 6 bases, and 10 bases separated the two germline ends. This CDR3 has 13 residues.

The genes are TRBV11-3 and TRBJ1-1, with D unresolved. The CDR3 extends over 14 amino acids. Trimming took off 0 bases at V and 1 base at J, with 6 bases between the two ends. Germline loops: CDR1 SGHNT, CDR2 YENEEA. The CDR3 coding sequence is TGTGCCAGCAGCTTAGATCAATCGAACACTGAAGCTTTCTTT. Translated, it gives CASSLDQSNTEAFF.

This clone was observed a few times. The chain employs TRBV6-5 and TRBJ1-2; D unclear. Trimming stripped 3 bases from V and 6 bases from J, with 8 bases between. Germline CDR1 reads MNHEY; CDR2 reads SVGAGI. This CDR3 is built from 12 residues. The CDR3 loop is CASSYAGDGYTF. The CDR3 region has the DNA TGTGCCAGCAGTTATGCCGGGGATGGCTACACCTTC.

The J gene is TRBJ2-7, the V gene TRBV11-3, with 8 bases aligning to TRBD2. The CDR3 spans 14 residues. V was clipped by 5 bases and J by 6 bases; unmatched bases: 9. CDR1 and CDR2 from the germline V gene are SGHNT and YENEEA. CDR3 coding DNA: TGTGCCAGCAGCCCGGGACTAGAAACGGGCGAGCAGTACTTC. As protein: CASSPGLETGEQYF.

The chain joins TRBV29-1 to TRBJ2-7, with TRBD1 identical over 8 bases. J was trimmed by 5 bases and V by 7 bases; bases with no gene match: 4. The CDR3 consists of 11 residues. The V gene's germline CDR1 is SQVTM and CDR2 ANQGSEA. CDR3: CSALTGDEQYF. The CDR3 DNA reads TGCAGCGCCCTGACAGGGGACGAGCAGTACTTC.

This clone was counted a few times. This chain joins TRBV6-1 and TRBJ2-7; D not resolved. Trimming removed 0 bases from V and 7 bases from J, with 13 bases in between. CDR3 size: 14 residues. Germline CDR1 MNHNS, CDR2 SASEGT. The CDR3 loop reads CASSEAGRVWEQYF. The CDR3 DNA follows: TGTGCCAGCAGTGAAGCAGGAAGGGTATGGGAGCAGTACTTC.

V usage is TRBV5-6 and J usage is TRBJ2-1; D possibly matches TRBD1 or TRBD2 (6 bases each). The V gene lost 2 bases and the J gene lost 6 bases, with 18 bases spanning the gap. The CDR3 is 16 amino acids. Looked up from germline, CDR1 is SGHDT and CDR2 is YYEEEE. As DNA, the CDR3 is TGTGCCAGCAGCTTTAAGGGGGGAGGTCCCCTCAATGAGCAGTTCTTC. It codes for CASSFKGGGPLNEQFF. Filled out from reference TRBV5-6 and TRBJ2-1, the complete variable domain reads DAGVTQSPTHLIKTRGQQVTLRCSPKSGHDTVSWYQQALGQGPQFIFQYYEEEERQRGNFPDRFSGHQFPNYSSELNVNALLLGDSALYLCASSFKGGGPLNEQFFGPGTRLTVL.

This CDR3 is CASSRIGQENQPQHF. In DNA form, the CDR3 reads TGTGCCAGTAGTAGAATAGGACAGGAGAATCAGCCCCAGCATTTT. The chain joins TRBV19 to TRBJ1-5, with 7 nucleotides matching TRBD1. Germline-derived CDR1 and CDR2 are LNHDA and SQIVND (reference sequence). The CDR3 length is 15 residues. Trimming took 4 bases from V and 4 from J; bases not matched to a gene: 7.

The rearrangement joins TRBV19 to TRBJ1-1, with 8 bases matching TRBD1. Germline CDR1 and CDR2: LNHDA and SQIVND (reference sequence). With V trimmed by 9 bases and J by 3 bases, 6 bases remained unmatched. The CDR3 has 13 residues. The CDR3 here is CASSDREDTEAFF. In DNA, the CDR3 is TGTGCCAGCTCGGACAGGGAAGACACTGAAGCTTTCTTT.

The chain joins TRBV28 to TRBJ2-7; 8 nucleotides line up with TRBD2. V gave up 5 bases and J gave up 3 bases; unmatched junction bases: 3. CDR3 length equals 13 residues. Germline V lookup: CDR1 MDHEN, CDR2 SYDVKM. CDR3: CASSPLAVYEQYF. CDR3 bases: TGTGCCAGCAGTCCACTAGCGGTCTACGAGCAGTACTTC. Full variable domain (remainder filled in from reference TRBV28 and TRBJ2-7): DVKVTQSSRYLVKRTGEKVFLECVQDMDHENMFWYRQDPGLGLRLIYFSYDVKMKEKGDIPEGYSVSREKKERFSLILESASTNQTSMYLCASSPLAVYEQYFGPGTRLTVT.